This T cell receptor (beta chain) originates from a study of blood T cells in healthy people across ages. On this clonotype itself: Antigen: not known.

Unmatched junction bases numbered 13, after V lost 5 bases and J lost 2 bases. The germline gives CDR1 DFQATT, CDR2 SNEGSKA (reference sequence). There are 16 residues in the CDR3. Findings and limits, study-wide: Both naive CD4+ cell counts and diversity were greater in long-lived donors than in aged donors. Investigators viewed diversity estimates from one million T cells as underestimates, the study reported. The unsorted PBMCs prevented any conclusive comparison of naive versus antigen-experienced cells.

It was with a sample-barcoded 5' primer and a J-beta primer mix that a second PCR of roughly 7 to 12 cycles was run. Using its own MiXCR run on the 5' RACE reads, TCRdb lists one record per CDR3 protein. The table shows about 970,000 distinct CDR3 sequences, with roughly 47% occurring only once. The sample comprised blood. This sequence joins TRBV20-1 and TRBJ2-3; 7 bases fit TRBD2. The receptor was isolated from an older woman in good health. CDR3 coding DNA: TGCAGTGCTTCTCGAGGGGTAGCGGGTTCCACAGATACGCAGTATTTT. It translates to CSASRGVAGSTDTQYF.